Presented here are 21 T cell receptor beta chains from one specimen sequenced in a study of OX40 agonist ivuxolimab in advanced cancers. Assay used: immunoSEQ multiplex PCR; TCRdb lists only in-frame clones, some missing. The sample lists fewer than 15,000 clones, about 90% occurring once. This material consisted of CD4+ or CD8+ T cells sorted from blood, taken in a trial of the OX40 agonist ivuxolimab. These receptors were obtained from an adult with an advanced solid tumor such as melanoma, head and neck, liver or kidney cancer.

The rearrangement joins TRBV15 to TRBJ2-2, with 16 bases matching TRBD2. Germline V CDR1 and CDR2: LNHNV, YYDKDF (reference sequence). This CDR3 is built from 15 residues. V was clipped by 6 bases and J by 10 bases; unmatched bases: 5. In DNA form, the CDR3 reads TGTGCCACCAGTTCGGGACTAGCGGGAGGGGAGGAGCTGTTTTTT. Protein sequence: CATSSGLAGGEELFF.

The V and J genes are TRBV27 and TRBJ2-5; D perhaps matches TRBD2 (5 bases). Germline V CDR1 and CDR2: MNHEY, SMNVEV (reference sequence). The V end was cut by 3 bases, the J end by 3 bases, with 20 bases between. The length of the CDR3 is 17 residues. CDR3 sequence reads: CASSFIQEARIKETQYF. The CDR3 nucleotides are TGTGCCAGCAGTTTTATTCAGGAGGCCCGTATTAAAGAGACCCAGTACTTC.

The V call is TRBV15, the J call TRBJ2-1; 7 bases map to TRBD1. After removal of 0 bases from V and 14 bases from J, the junction contained 4 bases not matched to a gene. The CDR3 spans 12 residues. Germline-derived CDR1 and CDR2 are LNHNV and YYDKDF (reference sequence). DNA for the CDR3: TGTGCCACCAGCAGAGATAGAGACAGGGAGTTCTTC. It yields the protein CATSRDRDREFF.

The V call is TRBV4-1, the J call TRBJ2-5; 10 positions agree with TRBD2. Trimming at V came to 1 base and at J to 11 bases, leaving 10 bases not matched to a gene. The CDR3 extends over 15 amino acids. Germline CDR1 is MGHRA and CDR2 is YSYEKL. The CDR3 nucleotides read TGCGCCAGCAGCCAAGTCCTAGCGGGAGTGGAGGAGCAGTACTTC. This sequence encodes CASSQVLAGVEEQYF.

The rearrangement links TRBV27 to TRBJ2-5; 8 nucleotides line up with TRBD2. Unmatched junction bases numbered 18, after V lost 10 bases and J lost 2 bases. Germline V CDR1 and CDR2: MNHEY, SMNVEV (reference sequence). The CDR3 extends over 17 amino acids. This chain's CDR3 is CATAPLDAPGGQETQYF. The CDR3 nucleotides are TGTGCCACCGCCCCCCTTGATGCCCCGGGGGGGCAAGAGACCCAGTACTTC.

This clone was recorded only once. The chain has TRBV6-6 and TRBJ2-1, with 11 positions matching TRBD1. Trimming cost V 10 bases and J 6 bases; bases outside gene matches: 11. Germline V lookup: CDR1 MNHNY, CDR2 SVGAGI (reference sequence). The CDR3 is 15 amino acids. The CDR3 here is CATSKRTGGLNEQFF. The CDR3 DNA reads TGTGCCACCTCCAAGAGGACAGGGGGCCTCAATGAGCAGTTCTTC.

This rearrangement joins TRBV6-6 to TRBJ2-7; D is possibly TRBD2 (5 bases). Per germline, CDR1 MNHNY and CDR2 SVGAGI (reference sequence). The CDR3 runs 13 residues. The V end was cut by 2 bases, the J end by 6 bases, with 11 bases between. As DNA, the CDR3 is TGTGCCAGCAGTTACGGGGAAGGAGGCGAGCAGTACTTC. It codes for CASSYGEGGEQYF.

This sequence joins TRBV7-2 and TRBJ1-2; maybe TRBD1 (5 bases). The CDR3 spans 18 residues. V was shortened by 3 bases and J by 6 bases, with 26 bases between the two germline ends. Germline CDR1 and CDR2: SGHTA and FQGNSA. In DNA form, the CDR3 reads TGTGCCAGCAGCTTCAGACCGGCGGGGGTTTCCGGCCTAGATGGCTACACCTTC. It translates to CASSFRPAGVSGLDGYTF.

The chain has TRBV4-3 and TRBJ1-5, with 10 positions matching TRBD1. Germline CDR1 LGHNA, CDR2 YSLEER. The CDR3 is 19 amino acids. V was pared by 0 bases and J by 4 bases, with 12 bases of the junction left unmatched. The CDR3 sequence: CASSQEPWTGGISNQPQHF. CDR3 coding DNA: TGCGCCAGCAGCCAAGAACCCTGGACAGGGGGGATAAGTAATCAGCCCCAGCATTTT.

The chain employs TRBV19 and TRBJ2-1; 15 positions agree with TRBD2. Losses at the gene ends were 4 bases for V and 7 bases for J; bases not matched to a gene: 2. The CDR3 loop spans 15 amino acids. From germline, CDR1 is LNHDA and CDR2 SQIVND (reference sequence). Written as DNA, the CDR3 is TGTGCCAGTAGTAGGACTAGCGGGGGGGTAAATGAGCAGTTCTTC. Its protein product is CASSRTSGGVNEQFF.

The rearrangement joins TRBV11-2 to TRBJ2-7; D may be TRBD2 (6 bases). This CDR3 region has 15 residues. CDR1 and CDR2 (germline): SGHAT, FQNNGV. Deletions cut 5 bases from V and 6 bases from J, with 20 bases between. The CDR3 protein is CASSPALATLAEQYF. CDR3 in DNA: TGTGCCAGCAGCCCAGCCCTAGCGACCCTCGCCGAGCAGTACTTC.

The rearrangement links TRBV11-3 to TRBJ2-7, with TRBD1 matching over 9 bases. V lost 4 bases, J lost 1 base, and 5 bases stayed unmatched. Germline values: CDR1 SGHNT, CDR2 YENEEA. There are 15 residues in the CDR3. Here the CDR3 DNA reads TGTGCCAGCAGCTATGCCGGGACAGGGTCCTACGAGCAGTACTTC. Encoded protein: CASSYAGTGSYEQYF.

This clone was found once. This sequence joins TRBV4-2 and TRBJ1-3; D remains ambiguous. Deletions cut 1 base from V and 7 bases from J, with 2 bases between. CDR1 and CDR2 from the germline V gene are LGHNA and YNFKEQ. The CDR3 sequence is 11 residues long. The CDR3 is CASSQGNTIYF. The CDR3, as DNA: TGTGCCAGCAGCCAAGGCAACACCATATATTTT.

V is TRBV4-1 and J is TRBJ2-1, with D perhaps TRBD1 (6 bases). Germline CDR1 MGHRA, CDR2 YSYEKL. The CDR3 runs 15 residues. V was trimmed by 0 bases and J by 7 bases, leaving 13 bases between them. The CDR3 sequence: CASSQDSQGGNEQFF. For the CDR3, the DNA is TGCGCCAGCAGCCAAGATTCACAGGGTGGGAATGAGCAGTTCTTC.

In its sample, this clone ranks as large. This chain uses TRBV4-2 with TRBJ2-3, with 11 nucleotides matching TRBD2. The germline CDR1 and CDR2 sequences are LGHNA and YNFKEQ. This CDR3 spans 19 amino acids. V lost 2 bases to trimming and J lost 0 bases; unmatched junction nucleotides: 10. DNA of the CDR3: TGTGCCAGCAGCCAACCTCTAGCGGGAGGCGCTCCTAGCACAGATACGCAGTATTTT. Translated: CASSQPLAGGAPSTDTQYF.

This clone was recorded only once. This chain links TRBV27 with TRBJ1-2; D call uncertain. The CDR3 is made up of 13 amino acids. The ends were cut back, 4 bases at V and 3 bases at J, with 9 bases in the middle. The germline V gene encodes CDR1 MNHEY and CDR2 SMNVEV (reference sequence). The CDR3 reads CASSSGIYYGYTF. In DNA, the CDR3 is TGTGCCAGCAGTTCCGGGATCTACTATGGCTACACCTTC.

V and J are TRBV7-6 and TRBJ2-7; D is perhaps TRBD2 (6 bases). CDR3 length: 13 residues. V shed 5 bases and J shed 4 bases, with 12 bases lying between them. CDR1 is SGHVS and CDR2 is FNYEAQ in the germline V gene. CDR3 bases: TGTGCCAGCAGCCCAACCGGGGGATACGAGCAGTACTTC. This sequence encodes CASSPTGGYEQYF.

This clone was seen only once. The chain uses TRBV30 and TRBJ1-1; 11 nucleotides match TRBD1. V shed 3 bases and J 3 bases; nucleotides not matched to a gene: 6. The CDR3 runs 15 residues. Looked up from germline, CDR1 is GTSNPN and CDR2 is SVGIG (reference sequence). The CDR3 nucleotides read TGTGCCTGGAGGGGACCGGGACAGGGGGACACTGAAGCTTTCTTT. This codes for CAWRGPGQGDTEAFF. Together with reference TRBV30 and TRBJ1-1, the CDR3 gives the full variable domain: SQTIHQWPATLVQPVGSPLSLECTVEGTSNPNLYWYRQAAGRGLQLLFYSVGIGQISSEVPQNLSASRPQDRQFILSSKKLLLSDSGFYLCAWRGPGQGDTEAFFGQGTRLTVV.

V and J are TRBV27 and TRBJ2-7; D call uncertain. V dropped 6 bases and J dropped 3 bases, with 18 bases sitting between them. This CDR3 region has 15 residues. Germline V gene sequence: CDR1 MNHEY, CDR2 SMNVEV (reference sequence). Written as DNA, the CDR3 is TGTGCCAGCAGCAGCCCGATAAGAGGAGTCTACGAGCAGTACTTC. As protein: CASSSPIRGVYEQYF.

The rearrangement uses TRBV4-3 and TRBJ2-2; TRBD1 aligns across 7 bases. The CDR3 is 17 residues long. V lost 0 bases and J lost 3; bases outside the gene matches: 7. Germline V gives CDR1 LGHNA, CDR2 YSLEER. The CDR3 DNA reads TGCGCCAGCAGCCAAGATGTCCAGGGGGATGACACCGGGGAGCTGTTTTTT. This codes for CASSQDVQGDDTGELFF.

This chain connects TRBV4-2 to TRBJ2-3; 7 bases match TRBD2. CDR3 length equals 16 residues. The V and J ends lost 0 bases and 1 base, in that order; junction bases with no gene match: 4. The germline V gene has CDR1 LGHNA and CDR2 YNFKEQ. CDR3 DNA sequence: TGTGCCAGCAGCCAAGAGGAGGGAGGGGGCACAGATACGCAGTATTTT. Its translation: CASSQEEGGGTDTQYF.